The clone carrying this T cell receptor (beta chain) appeared many times. The data stem from a study of T cells in Graves' hyperthyroidism and ophthalmopathy. In germline, CDR1 is MDHEN, CDR2 SYDVKM. CDR3 length: 11 residues. Trimming stripped 3 bases from V and 7 bases from J, with 7 bases between. Amplification targeted TCR beta CDR3 regions from RNA transcripts. A first-round RT-PCR of the TCR CDR3 used the HTBI primer set. Using its own MiXCR run on the multiplex PCR reads, TCRdb lists one record per CDR3 protein. The repertoire consists of some 440,000 distinct CDR3 sequences, with approximately 14% occurring once and the leading ten covering roughly an eighth.

The J gene is TRBJ2-7, the V gene TRBV28; D possibly corresponds to TRBD1 (6 bases). The TCR was taken from a woman aged 18-29 years with Graves' hyperthyroidism. The sequencing sample was made of blood. The CDR3, as DNA: TGTGCCAGCAGTTTGGGGGCTGAGCAGTACTTC. This gives the protein CASSLGAEQYF.